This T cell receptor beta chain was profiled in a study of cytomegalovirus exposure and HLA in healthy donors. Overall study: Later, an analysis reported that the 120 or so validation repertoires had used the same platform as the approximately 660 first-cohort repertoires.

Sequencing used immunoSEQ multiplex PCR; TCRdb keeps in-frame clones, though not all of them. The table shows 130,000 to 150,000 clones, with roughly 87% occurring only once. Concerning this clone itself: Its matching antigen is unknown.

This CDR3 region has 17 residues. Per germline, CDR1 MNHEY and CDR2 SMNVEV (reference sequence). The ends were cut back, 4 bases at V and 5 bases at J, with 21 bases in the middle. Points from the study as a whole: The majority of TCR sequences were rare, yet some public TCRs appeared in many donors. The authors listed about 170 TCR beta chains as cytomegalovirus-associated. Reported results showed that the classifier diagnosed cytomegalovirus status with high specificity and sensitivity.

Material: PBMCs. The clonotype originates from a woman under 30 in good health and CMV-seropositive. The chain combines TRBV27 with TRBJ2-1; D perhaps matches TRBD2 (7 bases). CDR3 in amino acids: CASSSKEGGGLDNEQFF. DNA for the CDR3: TGTGCCAGCAGTTCGAAAGAGGGGGGGGGCTTAGACAATGAGCAGTTCTTC.